Below, 12 T cell receptor beta chains from the same sample are listed, as sequenced in a study of T cell responses to AZD1222 COVID-19 vaccine. Generated by immunoSEQ multiplex PCR, the TCRdb table keeps only in-frame clones and is missing some. Of 100,000 to 150,000 clones listed, approximately 82% are singletons. The source material was peripheral blood, sampled 28 days after the second AZD1222 dose. Every receptor here comes from an adult who received the AZD1222 COVID-19 vaccine.

The rearrangement uses TRBV3-1 (or the pseudogene TRBV3-2) and TRBJ1-2; the D is unclear. CDR1 and CDR2 from the germline V gene are LGHDT and YNNKEL (reference sequence). CDR3 length: 14 amino acids. The V gene lost 1 base and the J gene lost 8 bases, with 14 bases spanning the gap. This CDR3 is CASSQVPLGLGYTF. CDR3 nucleotide sequence: TGTGCCAGCAGCCAAGTTCCCCTAGGGTTGGGCTACACCTTC.

CDR3 loop: CASSLVGSAHNEQFF. The CDR3 bases are TGTGCCAGCAGCTTAGTAGGGTCGGCTCACAATGAGCAGTTCTTC. J is TRBJ2-1 and V is TRBV7-2; D not certain. Germline assignment: CDR1 SGHTA and CDR2 FQGNSA. V lost 1 base and J lost 5, with 12 bases in between. CDR3 length equals 15 residues.

This clone showed up just a few times. This rearrangement joins TRBV7-2 to TRBJ2-3; 11 bases align to TRBD2. Germline loops: CDR1 SGHTA, CDR2 FQGNSA. Germline trimming cut 4 bases from V and 0 bases from J; bases unmatched to any gene: 6. The CDR3 runs to 17 residues. The CDR3 sequence: CASSSRLAGLSTDTQYF. The CDR3 DNA reads TGTGCCAGCAGCTCAAGACTAGCGGGGCTCAGCACAGATACGCAGTATTTT.

V and J are TRBV28 and TRBJ2-1; no reliable D call. Deletions cut 6 bases from V and 7 bases from J, with 16 bases between. The CDR3 loop spans 14 amino acids. Germline values: CDR1 MDHEN, CDR2 SYDVKM. In DNA, the CDR3 is TGTGCCAGCAGCCTAAGCCTGGGTTGGAATGAGCAGTTCTTC. This codes for CASSLSLGWNEQFF.

The chain joins TRBV7-9 to TRBJ1-1; no clear D. The V end was cut by 3 bases, the J end by 1 base, with 6 bases between. CDR1 and CDR2 from the germline V gene are SEHNR and FQNEAQ (reference sequence). The CDR3 sequence is 13 residues long. CDR3 in DNA: TGTGCCAGCAGCTTCGATCAGAACACTGAAGCTTTCTTT. It specifies CASSFDQNTEAFF.

The chain is built from TRBV28 and TRBJ2-7, with D perhaps matching TRBD1 (5 bases). Trimming took off 5 bases at V and 2 bases at J, with 13 bases between the two ends. The CDR3 consists of 14 residues. CDR1 MDHEN and CDR2 SYDVKM come from the germline V gene. CDR3 sequence: CASSNVGAPYEQYF. The CDR3 region has the DNA TGTGCCAGCAGTAACGTTGGGGCCCCCTACGAGCAGTACTTC.

This sequence joins TRBV9 and TRBJ1-2; 7 positions agree with TRBD1. With 2 bases clipped from V and 8 bases from J, the junction kept 3 bases outside the gene matches. Germline V gene sequence: CDR1 SGDLS, CDR2 YYNGEE. CDR3 length equals 12 residues. The CDR3 DNA reads TGTGCCAGCAGCGTCCACAGGGGAGGCTACACCTTC. Protein product: CASSVHRGGYTF.

The chain couples TRBV7-2 to TRBJ2-7; D is perhaps TRBD1 (5 bases). CDR3 length: 13 residues. Looked up from germline, CDR1 is SGHTA and CDR2 is FQGNSA. The V end lost 6 bases, the J end lost 1 base, and 10 bases lay between the germline ends. The CDR3 reads CASRRDRSYEQYF. Here the CDR3 DNA reads TGTGCCAGCAGGCGAGACAGATCCTACGAGCAGTACTTC.

The chain carries TRBV15 and TRBJ2-5; either TRBD1 or TRBD2 may fit D (6 bases each). Trimming took 2 bases from V and 5 from J, leaving 18 bases between them. Germline loops: CDR1 LNHNV, CDR2 YYDKDF (reference sequence). The CDR3 has 16 residues. The CDR3 DNA follows: TGTGCCACCAGCAGATTGAGTTTGGGGGGCGCGGAGACCCAGTACTTC. It codes for CATSRLSLGGAETQYF.

This rearrangement joins TRBV5-1 to TRBJ1-1; 9 bases line up with TRBD1. CDR3 length equals 15 residues. The trim removed 4 bases at V and 3 bases at J, leaving 7 bases unmatched. CDR1 and CDR2 (germline): SGHRS, YFSETQ. The CDR3 DNA reads TGCGCCAGCAGCGAACAGGGGGCAGGGGACACTGAAGCTTTCTTT. Translated, it gives CASSEQGAGDTEAFF.

This chain joins TRBV10-2 and TRBJ1-1; D not certain. Germline V gene lookup returns CDR1 WSHSY and CDR2 SAAADI. V lost 2 bases to trimming and J lost 0 bases, with 1 base between them. The CDR3 runs to 12 residues. For the CDR3, the DNA is TGCGCCAGCAGTGAGATGAACACTGAAGCTTTCTTT. It yields the protein CASSEMNTEAFF.

This chain joins TRBV10-1 and TRBJ2-6; possibly TRBD1 for D (6 bases). V shed 6 bases and J shed 4 bases, with 13 bases lying between them. Germline V gene sequence: CDR1 WNHNN, CDR2 SYGVQD (reference sequence). There are 15 residues in the CDR3. CDR3 nucleotides: TGCGCCAGCAGCCCCGGACAGACAGGGGCCAACGTCCTGACTTTC. This codes for CASSPGQTGANVLTF.